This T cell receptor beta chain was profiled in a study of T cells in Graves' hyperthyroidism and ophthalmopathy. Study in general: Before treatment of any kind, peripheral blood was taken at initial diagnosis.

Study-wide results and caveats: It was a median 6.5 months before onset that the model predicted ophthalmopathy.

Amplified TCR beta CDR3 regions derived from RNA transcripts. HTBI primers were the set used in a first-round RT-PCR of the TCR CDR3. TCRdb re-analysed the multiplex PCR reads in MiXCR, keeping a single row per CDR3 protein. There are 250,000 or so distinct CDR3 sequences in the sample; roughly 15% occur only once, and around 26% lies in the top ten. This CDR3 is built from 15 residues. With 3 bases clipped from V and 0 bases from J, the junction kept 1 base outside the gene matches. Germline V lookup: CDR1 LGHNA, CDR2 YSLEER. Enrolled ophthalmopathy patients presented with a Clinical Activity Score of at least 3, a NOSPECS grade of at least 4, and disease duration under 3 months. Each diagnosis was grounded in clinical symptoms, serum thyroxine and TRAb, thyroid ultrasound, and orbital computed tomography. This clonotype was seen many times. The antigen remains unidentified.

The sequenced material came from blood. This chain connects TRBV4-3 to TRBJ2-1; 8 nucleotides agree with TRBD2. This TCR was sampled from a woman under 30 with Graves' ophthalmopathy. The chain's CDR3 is CASSQGTSSYNEQFF. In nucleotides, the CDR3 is TGCGCCAGCAGCCAGGGGACTAGCTCCTACAATGAGCAGTTCTTC.